The 24 T cell receptor beta chains given below trace back to one sample, sequenced in a study of blood T cells in healthy people across ages. It was with a sample-barcoded 5' primer and a J-beta primer mix that a second PCR of roughly 6 to 12 cycles was run. Each CDR3 protein gets one entry after TCRdb re-called the 5' RACE reads with MiXCR. The sample has about 1.4 million distinct CDR3 sequences, 55% to 75% seen once. Specimen: blood. These receptors all come from a man younger than 30 in good health.

This clonotype has a handful of counts. The chain couples TRBV4-1 to TRBJ2-1, with 13 bases that match TRBD2. Germline V CDR1 and CDR2: MGHRA, YSYEKL. The V gene end was trimmed by 4 bases and the J gene end by 5 bases; junction bases not matched to a gene: 11. The CDR3 spans 18 residues. The CDR3 loop reads CASSPGTFGLAGDNEQFF. The CDR3 DNA reads TGCGCCAGCAGCCCCGGAACCTTTGGACTAGCGGGAGACAATGAGCAGTTCTTC.

The chain employs TRBV20-1 and TRBJ1-2; D is perhaps TRBD1 (6 bases). Germline V lookup: CDR1 DFQATT, CDR2 SNEGSKA (reference sequence). Trimming left V 4 bases short and J 2 bases short, with 23 bases between. The CDR3 covers 17 residues. The DNA for the CDR3 is TGCAGTGCTACCAAGGGGGGCAGGGAGGGAGGAAACTATGGCTACACCTTC. Translation gives CSATKGGREGGNYGYTF.

V and J are TRBV7-2 and TRBJ2-7, with D perhaps matching TRBD2 (6 bases). The CDR3 is 14 amino acids. The germline CDR1 and CDR2 sequences are SGHTA and FQGNSA. With 4 bases removed from V and 7 bases from J, the gap between germline ends came to 17 bases. The CDR3 spells CASSSSATRGEQYF. CDR3 DNA: TGTGCCAGCAGCTCTAGCGCGACTAGAGGTGAGCAGTACTTC.

The chain couples TRBV9 to TRBJ2-2; 8 bases align to TRBD1. The V gene end was trimmed by 5 bases and the J gene end by 7 bases; junction bases not matched to a gene: 13. This CDR3 has 16 residues. The V gene's germline CDR1 is SGDLS and CDR2 YYNGEE. The CDR3 spells CASRIQGARFGGELFF. The CDR3 coding sequence is TGTGCCAGCAGAATTCAGGGGGCGCGATTTGGCGGGGAGCTGTTTTTT.

The J gene is TRBJ1-2, the V gene TRBV6-5; 8 bases line up with TRBD1. Germline values: CDR1 MNHEY, CDR2 SVGAGI. The CDR3 is 15 amino acids. Trimming took 4 bases from V and 10 from J; bases not matched to a gene: 14. CDR3 nucleotides: TGTGCCAGCAGTTTCCACAGGACAGGGACGAACGACTACACCTTC. Translated: CASSFHRTGTNDYTF.

This clonotype has more than one count but fewer than ten. The J gene is TRBJ1-5, the V gene TRBV4-3; 9 bases line up with TRBD1. Germline CDR1 LGHNA, CDR2 YSLEER. This CDR3 has 14 residues. J lost 9 bases, V lost 3 bases, and 6 bases had no gene match. The CDR3 nucleotides are TGCGCCAGCAGCCAGACAGGGGGAGTGGGGCCCCAGCATTTT. The encoded protein is CASSQTGGVGPQHF.

This chain links TRBV2 with TRBJ2-7, with 9 bases lining up with TRBD1. J gave up 1 base and V 4 bases, and 17 bases lay outside the gene matches. CDR3 size: 19 residues. In germline, CDR1 is SNHLY, CDR2 FYNNEI. CDR3 region: CASSVDPPPRQGDSYEQYF. For the CDR3, the DNA is TGTGCCAGCAGTGTGGATCCCCCGCCAAGACAGGGGGATTCCTACGAGCAGTACTTC.

The chain joins TRBV10-2 to TRBJ2-1; D is ambiguous. Germline V lookup: CDR1 WSHSY, CDR2 SAAADI. The CDR3 totals 14 residues. Trimming took off 6 bases at V and 8 bases at J, with 17 bases between the two ends. The CDR3 DNA follows: TGCGCCAGCAGATCGTATATCTGGTCCTATGAGCAGTTCTTC. It encodes CASRSYIWSYEQFF.

This chain links TRBV20-1 with TRBJ2-5, with 8 bases fitting TRBD1. J lost 0 bases, V lost 3 bases, and 12 bases had no gene match. The V gene's germline CDR1 is DFQATT and CDR2 SNEGSKA (reference sequence). This CDR3 has 17 residues. The DNA for the CDR3 is TGCAGTGCTAGTATTTTTCGGGACAGGATATACCAAGAGACCCAGTACTTC. Translated: CSASIFRDRIYQETQYF.

V and J are TRBV25-1 and TRBJ2-5; TRBD1 matches 7 bases. With V trimmed by 4 bases and J by 7 bases, 6 bases remained unmatched. CDR3 length: 13 amino acids. The germline V gene encodes CDR1 MGHDK and CDR2 SYGVNS. The CDR3 sequence is CASSGDSSLTQYF. Here the CDR3 DNA reads TGTGCCAGCAGTGGGGACAGCTCCTTGACCCAGTACTTC.

The rearrangement uses TRBV9 and TRBJ2-1; TRBD1 agrees at 8 bases. CDR3 length equals 15 residues. V dropped 6 bases and J dropped 5; count of bases not matched to a gene: 10. Looked up from germline, CDR1 is SGDLS and CDR2 is YYNGEE. Written as DNA, the CDR3 is TGTGCCAGCACCGAGAGGGGGACAGGTAACAATGAGCAGTTCTTC. This translates into CASTERGTGNNEQFF.

V is TRBV6-2 or TRBV6-3 and J is TRBJ2-4; 9 bases align to TRBD2. The closer fit of TRBJ2-7 to the DNA end suggests the J call may be wrong. Germline V gives CDR1 MNHEY, CDR2 SVGEGT. There are 17 residues in the CDR3. The chain's CDR3 is CASSRETAGGYYYEQYF. In DNA, the CDR3 is TGTGCCAGCAGCCGGGAGACAGCGGGGGGCTACTACTACGAGCAGTACTTC.

This clonotype has only one observation. The V and J genes are TRBV6-1 and TRBJ1-2; D gene uncertain. Trimming took off 5 bases at V and 3 bases at J, with 25 bases between the two ends. Germline CDR1 reads MNHNS; CDR2 reads SASEGT. The CDR3 is made up of 18 amino acids. The CDR3 DNA reads as TGTGCCAGCAGTCCCAACCCCGTTACCTGCTCCGCACACTATGGCTACACCTTC. Its protein product is CASSPNPVTCSAHYGYTF.

J is TRBJ2-5 and V is TRBV6-2 or TRBV6-3, with TRBD2 matching over 9 bases. J was trimmed by 5 bases and V by 7 bases; bases with no gene match: 5. The length of the CDR3 is 13 residues. Germline CDR1 and CDR2: MNHEY and SVGEGT. Written as DNA, the CDR3 is TGTGCCAGCAAAGTAGCGGGGGATGAGACCCAGTACTTC. It is translated as CASKVAGDETQYF.

The CDR3 sequence: CASSAWTGDNEQFF. CDR3 nucleotide sequence: TGCGCCAGCAGTGCTTGGACAGGGGACAATGAGCAGTTCTTC. The chain links TRBV4-1 to TRBJ2-1; 9 bases map to TRBD1. The CDR3 is 14 residues long. In germline, CDR1 is MGHRA, CDR2 YSYEKL. V was clipped by 6 bases and J by 5 bases; unmatched bases: 5.

This clonotype showed up just a few times. The gene calls are TRBV7-9 and TRBJ1-5; the match to TRBD1 covers 10 bases. J gave up 7 bases and V 6 bases, and 6 bases lay outside the gene matches. CDR3 length: 14 residues. CDR1 is SEHNR, CDR2 FQNEAQ, per germline (reference sequence). The CDR3 DNA is TGTGCCAGCAGTAAGGACAGGGGGGGCCAGCCCCAGCATTTT. This sequence encodes CASSKDRGGQPQHF.

V is TRBV6-2 or TRBV6-3 and J is TRBJ2-1; TRBD2 might be the D (5 bases). The DNA end is more similar to TRBJ2-7, so the J call may be wrong. Germline CDR1 MNHEY, CDR2 SVGEGT. This CDR3 comprises 14 residues. The CDR3 spells CASRDPGATGEQYF. Written as DNA, the CDR3 is TGTGCCAGCAGAGATCCGGGCGCGACGGGGGAGCAGTACTTC.

CDR3 coding DNA: TGTGCCATCAGTGCCGAGCGATGGAGTCCGTACTTC. Protein sequence: CAISAERWSPYF. This sequence joins TRBV10-3 and TRBJ2-7; D gene ambiguous. CDR3 size: 12 residues. Trimming left V 4 bases short and J 12 bases short, with 16 bases between. Germline CDR1 and CDR2: ENHRY and SYGVKD.

Only a few counts were recorded for this clonotype. V and J are TRBV28 and TRBJ2-1, with a tentative D call TRBD1 (5 bases). The germline V gene has CDR1 MDHEN and CDR2 SYDVKM. Deletions cut 3 bases from V and 7 bases from J, with 10 bases between. The CDR3 runs to 13 residues. The CDR3 spells CASSFRQSNEQFF. The CDR3 DNA is TGTGCCAGCAGTTTTAGACAGTCTAATGAGCAGTTCTTC.

The chain links TRBV12-3 or TRBV12-4 to TRBJ2-1, with TRBD2 matching 15 bases. The CDR3 length is 18 residues. The trim removed 4 bases at V and 5 bases at J, leaving 9 bases unmatched. CDR3 protein: CASSSSGLAGGFHNEQFF. Here the CDR3 DNA reads TGTGCCAGCAGTTCCTCAGGACTAGCGGGGGGGTTCCACAATGAGCAGTTCTTC.

The chain is built from TRBV20-1 and TRBJ2-7; a possible D gene is TRBD2 (5 bases). This CDR3 region has 15 residues. V lost 6 bases, J lost 0 bases, and 18 bases lay in between. Germline V gene lookup returns CDR1 DFQATT and CDR2 SNEGSKA (reference sequence). The CDR3 loop reads CSAKSLRELSYEQYF. The CDR3 DNA reads as TGCAGTGCAAAGTCCCTACGGGAACTCTCCTACGAGCAGTACTTC.

The chain uses TRBV28 and TRBJ2-2; TRBD1 agrees at 7 bases. Germline assignment: CDR1 MDHEN and CDR2 SYDVKM. The CDR3 totals 16 residues. The ends lost 4 bases at V and 7 bases at J; junction bases unmatched: 12. This chain's CDR3 is CASSSHPRTGIGELFF. The CDR3 DNA follows: TGTGCCAGCAGTTCCCACCCTCGGACAGGTATCGGGGAGCTGTTTTTT.

The table lists this clonotype with a count of one. The chain is built from TRBV5-1 and TRBJ2-1; a weak D match, TRBD2 (5 bases). The CDR3 runs to 17 residues. The V gene lost 0 bases and the J gene lost 0 bases, with 13 bases spanning the gap. Germline loops: CDR1 SGHRS, CDR2 YFSETQ. The CDR3 loop reads CASSLADPGSSYNEQFF. CDR3 in DNA: TGCGCCAGCAGCTTGGCCGATCCGGGGAGCTCCTACAATGAGCAGTTCTTC.

This clonotype was observed a few times. V is TRBV29-1 and J is TRBJ2-6, with 7 bases fitting TRBD1. In germline, CDR1 is SQVTM, CDR2 ANQGSEA. V lost 6 bases and J lost 2; bases outside the gene matches: 4. The CDR3 extends over 14 amino acids. CDR3 in amino acids: CSVVTGAGANVLTF. CDR3 nucleotide sequence: TGCAGCGTCGTTACAGGGGCTGGGGCCAACGTCCTGACTTTC.